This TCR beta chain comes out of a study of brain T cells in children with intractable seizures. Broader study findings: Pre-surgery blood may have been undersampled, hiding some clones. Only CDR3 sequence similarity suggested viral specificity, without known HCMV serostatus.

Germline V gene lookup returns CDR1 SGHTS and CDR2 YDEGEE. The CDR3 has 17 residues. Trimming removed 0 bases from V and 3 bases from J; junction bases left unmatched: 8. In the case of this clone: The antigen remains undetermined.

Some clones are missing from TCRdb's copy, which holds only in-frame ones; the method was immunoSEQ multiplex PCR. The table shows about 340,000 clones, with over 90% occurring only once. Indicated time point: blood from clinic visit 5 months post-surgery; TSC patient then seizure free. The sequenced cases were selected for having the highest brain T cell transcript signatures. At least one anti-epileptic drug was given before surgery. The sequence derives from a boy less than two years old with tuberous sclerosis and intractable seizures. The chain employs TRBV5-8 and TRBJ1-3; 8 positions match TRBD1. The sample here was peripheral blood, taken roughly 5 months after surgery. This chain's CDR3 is CASSLAGQGADGNTIYF. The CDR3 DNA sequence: TGTGCCAGCAGCTTGGCGGGGCAGGGGGCAGATGGAAACACCATATATTTT.